This is a list of T cell receptor beta chains from one sample in a study of response to subunit inactivated influenza vaccine. TCRdb passed the RT-PCR reads through MiXCR, listing each CDR3 protein once. The table records about 650,000 distinct CDR3 sequences, 15% to 18% of them present only once. This specimen consisted of PBMCs from blood, obtained 12 days after vaccination. The receptors originated from a man aged 45 to 65 who received an inactivated influenza vaccine. Both conserved end residues are part of each CDR3. D genes are given only for firm matches. Size values are once, few and many counts, or a class for expanded clones, and some rows have none.

j_gene	d_gene	v_gene	abundance	CDR3aa	CDR3nt
TRBJ2-7	-	TRBV15	few	CATSREATVSNEQYF	TGTGCCACCAGCAGAGAAGCGACAGTCAGCAACGAGCAGTACTTC
TRBJ2-1	TRBD2	TRBV7-9	many	CASSLGRGGGSYNEQFF	TGTGCCAGCAGCTTAGGTCGGGGCGGGGGAAGCTACAATGAGCAGTTCTTC
TRBJ1-1	TRBD1	TRBV6-2/TRBV6-3	-	CASSYPLGQAVPEAFF	TGTGCCAGCAGTTACCCCTTGGGACAGGCGGTGCCTGAAGCTTTCTTT
TRBJ2-4	-	TRBV3-1	-	CASSPKQGAKNIQYF	TGTGCCAGCAGCCCCAAACAGGGTGCCAAAAACATTCAGTACTTC
TRBJ2-3	TRBD2	TRBV15	many	CATSRGTSGGSTSTDTQYF	TGTGCCACCAGCAGAGGAACTAGCGGGGGATCGACTAGCACAGATACGCAGTATTTT
TRBJ2-6	-	TRBV5-1	few	CASSASGAGANVLTF	TGCGCCAGCAGCGCTTCAGGGGCTGGGGCCAACGTCCTGACTTTC
TRBJ1-1	-	TRBV20-1	-	CSARRVANTEAFF	TGCAGTGCTAGAAGAGTAGCGAACACTGAAGCTTTCTTT
TRBJ2-7	TRBD1	TRBV18	-	CASSQSIRQGGSEQYF	TGTGCCAGCTCACAGTCAATTAGACAGGGCGGTTCCGAGCAGTACTTC
TRBJ2-2	TRBD1	TRBV5-5	many	CASSTGQALNTGELFF	TGTGCCAGCAGCACGGGACAGGCACTGAACACCGGGGAGCTGTTTTTT
TRBJ1-5	-	TRBV28	-	CASSLKGLLNQPQHF	TGTGCCAGCAGTTTGAAGGGGCTACTCAATCAGCCCCAGCATTTT
TRBJ2-7	-	TRBV6-2/TRBV6-3	-	CASRTRDAGLSSYEQYF	TGTGCCAGCAGGACTAGGGATGCGGGACTGAGCTCCTACGAGCAGTACTTC
TRBJ2-3	TRBD2	TRBV27	few	CASSRSGGGYTQYF	TGTGCCAGCAGTAGAAGCGGGGGGGGTTATACGCAGTATTTT
TRBJ2-1	TRBD2	TRBV15	-	CATSRGLGTSGTLGQFF	TGTGCCACCAGCAGAGGGCTTGGGACTAGCGGGACTCTAGGGCAGTTCTTC
TRBJ2-2	-	TRBV4-1	-	CASSQTGLGNTGELFF	TGCGCCAGCAGCCAAACAGGGTTAGGCAACACCGGGGAGCTGTTTTTT
TRBJ2-7	TRBD2	TRBV6-5	few	CASSWIGTSGREQYF	TGTGCCAGCAGTTGGATCGGGACTAGCGGGAGGGAGCAGTACTTC
TRBJ2-2	-	TRBV3-1	few	CASTSQSNTGELFF	TGTGCCAGCACGTCACAATCGAACACCGGGGAGCTGTTTTTT
TRBJ2-1	TRBD2	TRBV27	many	CASSSTSGTYNEQFF	TGTGCCAGCAGCTCGACTAGCGGAACCTACAATGAGCAGTTCTTC
TRBJ2-5	-	TRBV20-1	-	CSAGGAIQETQYF	TGCAGTGCTGGCGGCGCGATTCAAGAGACCCAGTACTTC
TRBJ1-5	-	TRBV5-1	few	CASSNQPQHF	TGCGCCAGCAGCAATCAGCCCCAGCATTTT
TRBJ2-1	-	TRBV3-1	-	CASSQVGERAEQFF	TGTGCCAGCAGCCAAGTGGGAGAAAGAGCGGAGCAGTTCTTC
TRBJ2-2	-	TRBV4-3	few	CASSQDPPGQNTGELFF	TGCGCCAGCAGCCAAGACCCTCCGGGACAGAACACCGGGGAGCTGTTTTTT
TRBJ2-7	-	TRBV3-1	few	CASSQDWRGSYEQYF	TGTGCCAGCAGCCAAGATTGGCGAGGGTCCTACGAGCAGTACTTC
TRBJ2-7	-	TRBV29-1	few	CSVVFEGQAGPYEQYF	TGCAGCGTTGTGTTCGAGGGTCAGGCAGGGCCCTACGAGCAGTACTTC
TRBJ1-2	-	TRBV4-2	-	CASSQENSWGYTF	TGTGCCAGCAGCCAAGAAAATAGTTGGGGCTACACCTTC
TRBJ2-1	-	TRBV20-1	few	CSARDTTGYNEQFF	TGCAGTGCTAGAGATACAACGGGTTACAATGAGCAGTTCTTC
TRBJ2-2	TRBD1	TRBV4-3	-	CASSQDPQGAGELFF	TGCGCCAGCAGCCAAGATCCCCAGGGGGCCGGGGAGCTGTTTTTT
TRBJ2-1	TRBD1	TRBV29-1	few	CSVRTGAYNEQFF	TGCAGCGTAAGGACAGGCGCCTACAATGAGCAGTTCTTC
TRBJ1-1	-	TRBV29-1	-	CSVDKGIEAFF	TGCAGCGTTGACAAGGGTATCGAAGCTTTCTTT
TRBJ1-2	TRBD1	TRBV29-1	few	CSADTDRTFNYGYTF	TGCAGCGCTGACACGGACAGGACTTTTAACTATGGCTACACCTTC
TRBJ1-2	TRBD1	TRBV2	-	CASARQGGYGYTF	TGTGCCAGCGCTAGGCAGGGGGGCTATGGCTACACCTTC